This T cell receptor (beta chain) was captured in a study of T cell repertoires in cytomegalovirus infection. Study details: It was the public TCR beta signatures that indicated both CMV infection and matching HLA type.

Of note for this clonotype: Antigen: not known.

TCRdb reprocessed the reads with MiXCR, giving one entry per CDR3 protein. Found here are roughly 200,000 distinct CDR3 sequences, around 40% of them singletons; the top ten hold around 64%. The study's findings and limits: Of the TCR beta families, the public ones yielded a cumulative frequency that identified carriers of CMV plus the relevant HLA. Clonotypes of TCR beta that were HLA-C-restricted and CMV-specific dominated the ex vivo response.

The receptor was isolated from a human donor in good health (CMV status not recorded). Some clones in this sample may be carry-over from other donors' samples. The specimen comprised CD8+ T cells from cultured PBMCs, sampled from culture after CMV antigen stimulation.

CDR3 in DNA: TGCAGCGTTGTGATACAGGGGGTTTCCGGGGAGCTGTTTTTT. Translating gives CSVVIQGVSGELFF. The rearrangement joins TRBV29-1 to TRBJ2-2, with 8 positions matching TRBD1. The CDR3 consists of 14 residues. The germline gives CDR1 SQVTM, CDR2 ANQGSEA. V shed 4 bases, J shed 6 bases, and the junction held 7 bases outside the gene matches.